This TCR beta chain was captured in a study of brain T cells in children with intractable seizures. General study points: Absence of clones before surgery may stem from lower sequencing depth.

The sequenced cases were selected for having the highest brain T cell transcript signatures. At least one anti-epileptic drug was given before surgery. A word on this clone: The antigen remains unidentified.

Profiled with immunoSEQ multiplex PCR; TCRdb holds only in-frame clones, not every one. This table has approximately 110,000 clones, 94% appearing once. The material was peripheral blood, obtained at surgery. The TCR originated in a boy in the first two years of life with hemimegalencephaly and intractable seizures.

In DNA, the CDR3 is TGTGCCAGCAGCGACCCCCTCGGGACAGGGCGATCGGGAAACACCATATATTTT. Encoded protein: CASSDPLGTGRSGNTIYF. The rearrangement uses TRBV9 and TRBJ1-3; 9 positions agree with TRBD1. Germline values: CDR1 SGDLS, CDR2 YYNGEE. After removal of 3 bases from V and 4 bases from J, the junction contained 14 bases not matched to a gene. This CDR3 region has 18 residues. Looking up the rest from reference TRBV9 and TRBJ1-3 gives the full variable domain: DSGVTQTPKHLITATGQRVTLRCSPRSGDLSVYWYQQSLDQGLQFLIQYYNGEERAKGNILERFSAQQFPDLHSELNLSSLELGDSALYFCASSDPLGTGRSGNTIYFGEGSWLTVV.